These T cell receptor beta chains were read from a single sample in a study of blood T cell repertoires in COVID-19. Profiling relied on immunoSEQ multiplex PCR, and the TCRdb table lists in-frame clones only, not all of them. Here the sample spans 250,000 to 350,000 clones, 70% to 90% being singletons. Input material: peripheral blood. These receptors were taken from a woman aged 45-60 years who had recovered from COVID-19. CDR3s include the opening cysteine and the closing phenylalanine or tryptophan. The order of the fields is CDR3 DNA, CDR3 protein, clone size, V gene, D gene, J gene. D genes are given only for firm matches. Not every row has a clone size; where given, it reads once, few, many or a size class.

TGTGCCAGCAGCTTATTGGCGGGGACAGACTACGAGCAGTACTTC	CASSLLAGTDYEQYF	few	TRBV7-2	-	TRBJ2-7
TGTGCCAGCAGTGGGGACAGCTATTCTAATTCACCCCTCCACTTT	CASSGDSYSNSPLHF	-	TRBV5-4	TRBD1	TRBJ1-6
TGTGCCAGCAGCTCCGGGACTAGCGGGCTAGGCACAGATACGCAGTATTTT	CASSSGTSGLGTDTQYF	-	TRBV13	TRBD2	TRBJ2-3
TGTGCCAGCAGTGTTTTAGCTAACACCGGGGAGCTGTTTTTT	CASSVLANTGELFF	-	TRBV2	-	TRBJ2-2
TGTGCCAGCAGTTACGTGGGAATAGCGGAAGAGCAGTTCTTC	CASSYVGIAEEQFF	-	TRBV6-5	-	TRBJ2-1
TGTGCCAGCAGCCGGCGGGACAGGGGTAGCACAGATACGCAGTATTTT	CASSRRDRGSTDTQYF	-	TRBV28	TRBD1	TRBJ2-3
TGCAGCGTTGCGACAGGGACTGCAGATACGCAGTATTTT	CSVATGTADTQYF	-	TRBV29-1	-	TRBJ2-3
TGTGCCAGCAGTGAAGGGCAGGGCAGGGGTCAGACTGAAGCTTTCTTT	CASSEGQGRGQTEAFF	once	TRBV6-1	-	TRBJ1-1
TGTGCTACCAGCAGAGAGGTGGGGGGGAACCAAGAGACCCAGTACTTC	CATSREVGGNQETQYF	-	TRBV15	TRBD2	TRBJ2-5
TGTGCCACCAGCAGAGCAGCGGGCAGCACAGATACGCAGTATTTT	CATSRAAGSTDTQYF	-	TRBV15	-	TRBJ2-3
TGTGCCAGCAGCCCCGACAGGGGAGGGACTGAAGCTTTCTTT	CASSPDRGGTEAFF	-	TRBV11-2	TRBD1	TRBJ1-1
TGCGCCAGCAGCCATTCCGGTGGCTATGGCTACACCTTC	CASSHSGGYGYTF	-	TRBV4-3	-	TRBJ1-2
TGTGCCATCAGGGTTTCGGAGGGAAACACCATATATTTT	CAIRVSEGNTIYF	-	TRBV10-3	-	TRBJ1-3
TGTGCCAGCAGCTCTACCTTACAGGGGGAGTATTCACCCCTCCACTTT	CASSSTLQGEYSPLHF	-	TRBV7-9	TRBD1	TRBJ1-6
TGTGCCACCAGCAGAGGTACGACAGGGGGTGGCTACACCTTC	CATSRGTTGGGYTF	-	TRBV15	TRBD1	TRBJ1-2
TGTGCCAGCAGCCCTAGCAGATCCAAGACGGAGACCCAGTACTTC	CASSPSRSKTETQYF	-	TRBV11-2	-	TRBJ2-5
TGTGCCAGCAGTCTCGGGGACACCATATATTTT	CASSLGDTIYF	-	TRBV3-1/TRBV3-2	-	TRBJ1-3
TGTGCCAGCAGTTACTCGACGGGGAATGAAAAACTGTTTTTT	CASSYSTGNEKLFF	-	TRBV6-5	-	TRBJ1-4
TGTGCCAGCAGCTTACTTAGACAGGGGACGTACGAGCAGTACTTC	CASSLLRQGTYEQYF	-	TRBV7-9	TRBD1	TRBJ2-7
TGTGCCAGTGGGGACAGGACGAACACCGGGGAGCTGTTTTTT	CASGDRTNTGELFF	-	TRBV19	TRBD1	TRBJ2-2
TGTGCCAGCTCACCCGGGACAGGGATACAAGAGACCCAGTACTTC	CASSPGTGIQETQYF	-	TRBV18	TRBD1	TRBJ2-5
TGTGCCTGTACTCGGACAGGGAGAGGCTACACCTTC	CACTRTGRGYTF	-	TRBV30	TRBD1	TRBJ1-2
TGCAGTGTCGACGGGAGAGACGAGCAGTACTTC	CSVDGRDEQYF	-	TRBV20-1	-	TRBJ2-7
TGTGCCAGCAGCTTGGCCGACGGGAGCTTACAGGGAAACACCATATATTTT	CASSLADGSLQGNTIYF	-	TRBV5-4	-	TRBJ1-3
TGTGCCACGAGGACTAGCTACAATGAGCAGTTCTTC	CATRTSYNEQFF	-	TRBV19	TRBD2	TRBJ2-1
TGTGCCAGCAGCGGGACAGTACAAGAGACCCAGTACTTC	CASSGTVQETQYF	-	TRBV5-5	TRBD1	TRBJ2-5
TGTGCCAGCAGCTTAGCGAGGGTGGGGTCTGGGCAGCCCCAGCATTTT	CASSLARVGSGQPQHF	few	TRBV7-2	-	TRBJ1-5
TGCGCCAGCAGTGACTCGGCTGGCAATCAGCCCCAGCATTTT	CASSDSAGNQPQHF	-	TRBV5-1	-	TRBJ1-5
TGTGCCAGCAGCTTTCAGGGGACTACTGTTAATTCACCCCTCCACTTT	CASSFQGTTVNSPLHF	-	TRBV7-2	-	TRBJ1-6
TGTGCCAGCAGCCCTTCTCGGGTCGGGGAGCTGTTTTTT	CASSPSRVGELFF	few	TRBV7-2	-	TRBJ2-2
TGTGCCATCAGTGAGCCTGGCATTAGCGGGAGTCCCGTAGCCAAAAACATTCAGTACTTC	CAISEPGISGSPVAKNIQYF	-	TRBV10-3	TRBD2	TRBJ2-4
TGTGCCAGCAGGCAGACAGGGATGAACACTGAAGCTTTCTTT	CASRQTGMNTEAFF	-	TRBV6-5	TRBD1	TRBJ1-1
TGTGCCATCACCTCGACAGGGTGGGGCACTGAAGCTTTCTTT	CAITSTGWGTEAFF	-	TRBV10-3	TRBD1	TRBJ1-1
TGTGCTAGTGGTTTGGTACTCTTCGGACAGGGTCGGGCCTACAATGAGCAGTTCTTC	CASGLVLFGQGRAYNEQFF	once	TRBV12-5	TRBD1	TRBJ2-1
TGTGCCAGCTCACCAACGCGAGATACGCAGTATTTT	CASSPTRDTQYF	-	TRBV18	-	TRBJ2-3
TGTGCCAGTAGTATCAGCGAGAACACTGAAGCTTTCTTT	CASSISENTEAFF	once	TRBV19	-	TRBJ1-1
TGTGCCAGCAGTCTTCACACCGGGGAGCTGTTTTTT	CASSLHTGELFF	-	TRBV2	-	TRBJ2-2
TGTGCCAGCGGGAGGGTGACTGGTGGAAACACCATATATTTT	CASGRVTGGNTIYF	-	TRBV28	-	TRBJ1-3